Following are 27 T cell receptor beta chains from one sample sequenced in a study of radiotherapy plus CTLA-4 blockade in lung cancer (dated by TCRdb to the late 2010s). Preparation of the library involved the immunoSEQ multiplex PCR assay. This immuneACCESS table, as held by TCRdb, lists in-frame sequences with V and J called but not all clones. Of the missing ones, under half trace to an unresolved V gene in checked studies; the others have no known cause. For this sample there are roughly 63,000 clones; 72% appear just once. The ten largest account for about 8% of the sample. Sequenced here: peripheral blood, sampled from a patient treated with radiotherapy plus ipilimumab. These TCRs come from a human donor with non-small cell lung cancer whose response to radiotherapy plus ipilimumab could not be evaluated.

This clone was observed a single time. The chain joins TRBV4-1 to TRBJ2-5; 7 positions agree with TRBD1. Germline trimming cut 0 bases from V and 5 bases from J; bases unmatched to any gene: 9. Per germline, CDR1 MGHRA and CDR2 YSYEKL. This CDR3 has 16 residues. DNA of the CDR3: TGCGCCAGCAGCCAAGATAGTAGAGGGGGCCGGGAGACCCAGTACTTC. Amino acids: CASSQDSRGGRETQYF.

The chain links TRBV11-2 to TRBJ1-2; tentatively, D is TRBD1 (5 bases). This CDR3 comprises 13 residues. CDR1 and CDR2 from the germline V gene are SGHAT and FQNNGV. The V end was cut by 2 bases, the J end by 7 bases, with 11 bases between. CDR3 region: CASSLNSGGGYTF. CDR3 DNA sequence: TGTGCCAGCAGCTTAAATTCGGGGGGTGGCTACACCTTC.

The rearrangement uses TRBV19 and TRBJ2-7; D perhaps matches TRBD1 (6 bases). CDR3 length: 13 amino acids. The V end lost 5 bases, the J end lost 6 bases, and 14 bases lay between the germline ends. Germline V gives CDR1 LNHDA, CDR2 SQIVND (reference sequence). CDR3 amino acids: CASSWARGSEQYF. The CDR3 region has the DNA TGTGCCAGTAGTTGGGCTAGGGGGAGCGAGCAGTACTTC. Full variable domain (missing parts from reference TRBV19 and TRBJ2-7): DGGITQSPKYLFRKEGQNVTLSCEQNLNHDAMYWYRQDPGQGLRLIYYSQIVNDFQKGDIAEGYSVSREKKESFPLTVTSAQKNPTAFYLCASSWARGSEQYFGPGTRLTVT.

V is TRBV6-1 and J is TRBJ1-1, with TRBD1 identical over 7 bases. V trimming: 3 bases; J trimming: 5 bases; junction bases outside the gene matches: 6. Germline V gene lookup returns CDR1 MNHNS and CDR2 SASEGT. The CDR3 is 14 residues long. Written as DNA, the CDR3 is TGTGCCAGCAGTGACCGGGACAGATGGACTGAAGCTTTCTTT. This sequence encodes CASSDRDRWTEAFF.

This clone is medium-sized by share. The chain couples TRBV18 to TRBJ1-2; D is unclear. V shed 3 bases and J shed 7 bases, with 9 bases lying between them. The CDR3 length is 12 residues. Germline CDR1 reads KGHSH; CDR2 reads LQKENI. CDR3 loop: CASSPRVGGYTF. The CDR3 DNA reads TGTGCCAGCTCACCCCGGGTTGGTGGCTACACCTTC.

The rearrangement uses TRBV7-8 and TRBJ2-7; D is possibly TRBD2 (6 bases). CDR3 size: 16 residues. V was shortened by 0 bases and J by 3 bases, with 15 bases between the two germline ends. Germline V gene data show CDR1 as SGHVS and CDR2 as FQNEAQ. The CDR3, as DNA: TGTGCCAGCAGCTTAGCGAGCGGGTCAGGTAACTACGAGCAGTACTTC. It specifies CASSLASGSGNYEQYF. The full variable domain, with the rest looked up from reference TRBV7-8 and TRBJ2-7, is GAGVSQSPRYKVAKRGQDVALRCDPISGHVSLFWYQQALGQGPEFLTYFQNEAQLDKSGLPSDRFFAERPEGSVSTLKIQRTQQEDSAVYLCASSLASGSGNYEQYFGPGTRLTVT.

This clone was counted between two and nine times. The rearrangement joins TRBV4-1 to TRBJ2-7, with 7 bases identical to TRBD1. This CDR3 spans 16 amino acids. Germline V gene data show CDR1 as MGHRA and CDR2 as YSYEKL. V lost 0 bases, J lost 3 bases, and 8 bases stayed unmatched. This CDR3 reads CASSQESQGVGYEQYF. The CDR3 DNA reads as TGCGCCAGCAGCCAAGAATCCCAGGGGGTCGGCTACGAGCAGTACTTC.

This chain joins TRBV7-2 and TRBJ1-2; D is undetermined. From germline, CDR1 is SGHTA and CDR2 FQGNSA. The CDR3 runs 15 residues. V was shortened by 1 base and J by 6 bases, with 15 bases between the two germline ends. Here the CDR3 reads CASSLGAASLHGYTF. The CDR3 DNA is TGTGCCAGCAGCTTAGGGGCAGCTTCTTTGCATGGCTACACCTTC.

J is TRBJ2-5 and V is TRBV7-2; D gene uncertain. The J call may not be correct, given that the DNA end is closer to TRBJ2-7. This CDR3 region has 16 residues. Germline V gives CDR1 SGHTA, CDR2 FQGNSA. The CDR3 protein is CASSLGNPIGYYEQYF. The CDR3 DNA is TGTGCCAGCAGCTTAGGGAATCCCATCGGCTACTACGAGCAGTACTTC.

The genes are TRBV4-1 and TRBJ2-5; D may be TRBD1 (6 bases). The DNA end is a closer match to TRBJ2-7, so the J assignment may be wrong. This CDR3 region has 15 residues. Germline CDR1 MGHRA, CDR2 YSYEKL. The CDR3, as DNA: TGCGCCAGCAGCCGGGGGCACGGCGCTGAGAACGAGCAGTACTTC. This gives the protein CASSRGHGAENEQYF.

V usage is TRBV5-6 and J usage is TRBJ1-3, with 7 bases that match TRBD1. Germline CDR1 is SGHDT and CDR2 is YYEEEE. CDR3 length equals 17 residues. V shed 0 bases, J shed 0 bases, and the junction held 6 bases outside the gene matches. The CDR3 bases are TGTGCCAGCAGCTTGGTTCCCGGGACAGCCTCTGGAAACACCATATATTTT. This gives the protein CASSLVPGTASGNTIYF.

V and J are TRBV28 and TRBJ1-6; TRBD1 is a possible D gene (6 bases). Germline V gene sequence: CDR1 MDHEN, CDR2 SYDVKM. Trimming cost V 7 bases and J 8 bases, with 15 bases left between them. This CDR3 contains 14 residues. This CDR3 is CASIAGAGYSPLHF. The CDR3 DNA reads TGTGCCAGCATAGCGGGGGCGGGTTATTCACCCCTCCACTTT.

The chain carries TRBV11-3 and TRBJ1-2, with 9 bases fitting TRBD1. There are 13 residues in the CDR3. V was clipped by 8 bases and J by 5 bases; unmatched bases: 6. CDR1 SGHNT and CDR2 YENEEA come from the germline V gene. The CDR3 reads CASQTGGEYGYTF. CDR3 DNA: TGTGCCAGCCAAACAGGGGGCGAATATGGCTACACCTTC. The full variable domain, its missing parts supplied by reference TRBV11-3 and TRBJ1-2, is EAGVVQSPRYKIIEKKQPVAFWCNPISGHNTLYWYLQNLGQGPELLIRYENEEAVDDSQLPKDRFSAERLKGVDSTLKIQPAELGDSAVYLCASQTGGEYGYTFGSGTRLTVV.

The chain recombines TRBV9 with TRBJ2-6; D unresolved. This CDR3 region has 14 residues. Germline-derived CDR1 and CDR2 are SGDLS and YYNGEE. Deletions cut 4 bases from V and 4 bases from J, with 9 bases between. This CDR3 reads CASSPFSGANVLTF. The CDR3 bases are TGTGCCAGCAGCCCCTTTTCGGGGGCCAACGTCCTGACTTTC.

The gene calls are TRBV5-1 and TRBJ1-1, with a possible D match to TRBD1 (6 bases). The CDR3 sequence is 14 residues long. CDR1 and CDR2 (germline): SGHRS, YFSETQ. V was pared by 3 bases and J by 5 bases, with 14 bases between. The CDR3: CASSSTQGLTEAFF. The CDR3, as DNA: TGCGCCAGCAGCTCCACACAGGGATTAACTGAAGCTTTCTTT.

The rearrangement links TRBV9 to TRBJ2-3; the D gene is possibly TRBD1 (7 bases). CDR3 size: 16 residues. V dropped 4 bases and J dropped 0 bases, with 15 bases sitting between them. Germline V gives CDR1 SGDLS, CDR2 YYNGEE. Here the CDR3 DNA reads TGTGCCAGCAGCCCGCGGGACAGTTTTAGCACAGATACGCAGTATTTT. Amino acid sequence: CASSPRDSFSTDTQYF.

A few counts support this clone. One end of the junction fails to match germline, which may point to a read error. This chain uses TRBV5-1 with TRBJ2-2; TRBD2 is a possible D gene (5 bases). The CDR3 covers 18 residues. Germline-derived CDR1 and CDR2 are SGHRS and YFSETQ. CDR3 in amino acids: CASSLASRTGLEHRGAVF. Here the CDR3 DNA reads TGCGCCAGCAGCTTGGCCTCTCGAACCGGCCTCGAACACCGGGGAGCTGTTTTT.

With regard to this clone: Within the sample, other DNA sequences also encode this same CDR3. The V and J genes are TRBV5-1 and TRBJ1-1; no clear D gene. The CDR3 runs 15 residues. Germline V lookup: CDR1 SGHRS, CDR2 YFSETQ. Trimming took off 0 bases at V and 0 bases at J, with 9 bases between the two ends. The CDR3 is CASSLDRGMNTEAFF. The CDR3, as DNA: TGCGCCAGCAGCTTGGATCGGGGAATGAACACTGAAGCTTTCTTT.

The genes are TRBV21-1 and TRBJ2-1; the listed D gene, TRBD2, was not tested against the DNA. TRBV21-1 corresponds to a pseudogene. The CDR3 runs to 12 residues. The CDR3 DNA reads TGTGCCAGCAGCGCGGGCCTGGATGAGCAGTTCTTC. Translating gives CASSAGLDEQFF.

The V call is TRBV6-1, the J call TRBJ1-4; TRBD1 is a possible D gene (6 bases). With 7 bases removed from V and 7 bases from J, the gap between germline ends came to 16 bases. Germline CDR1 MNHNS, CDR2 SASEGT. The CDR3 is made up of 14 amino acids. CDR3 sequence: CASTGGGAGEKLFF. The CDR3 DNA follows: TGTGCCAGCACAGGCGGGGGGGCAGGTGAAAAACTGTTTTTT.

The chain uses TRBV5-4 and TRBJ1-1, with D maybe TRBD1 (5 bases). This CDR3 is 15 amino acids long. Trimming left V 0 bases short and J 0 bases short, with 9 bases between. Germline V gives CDR1 SGHNT, CDR2 YYREEE (reference sequence). The DNA for the CDR3 is TGTGCCAGCAGCTTGGGACAGTTTATGAACACTGAAGCTTTCTTT. Amino acid sequence: CASSLGQFMNTEAFF.

V and J are TRBV7-9 and TRBJ2-3, with 16 bases matching TRBD2. This CDR3 contains 17 residues. V lost 3 bases to trimming and J lost 4 bases; unmatched junction nucleotides: 4. The germline V gene encodes CDR1 SEHNR and CDR2 FQNEAQ (reference sequence). CDR3 residues: CASSLGLAGGPADTQYF. The CDR3 DNA is TGTGCCAGCAGCTTGGGACTAGCGGGAGGGCCGGCAGATACGCAGTATTTT.

This clone was counted only a few times. The chain combines TRBV6-1 with TRBJ1-2, with 7 bases aligning to TRBD1. V gave up 6 bases and J gave up 8 bases; unmatched junction bases: 12. The CDR3 totals 14 residues. The germline V gene has CDR1 MNHNS and CDR2 SASEGT. As DNA, the CDR3 is TGTGCCAGCAGACCACCGGGACAGCTGGGGGGCTACACCTTC. It yields the protein CASRPPGQLGGYTF.

This clone appeared a few times. The V gene is TRBV28, the J gene TRBJ1-5; 10 bases align to TRBD1. CDR3 length: 13 amino acids. The germline CDR1 and CDR2 sequences are MDHEN and SYDVKM. With 8 bases clipped from V and 3 bases from J, the junction kept 1 base outside the gene matches. As DNA, the CDR3 is TGTGCCAGCGGGACAGGGGACAATCAGCCCCAGCATTTT. Its protein product is CASGTGDNQPQHF.

The chain employs TRBV28 and TRBJ1-2; unclear D gene. Trimming shortened V by 5 bases and J by 6 bases, and 13 bases separated the two germline ends. This CDR3 spans 13 amino acids. The germline CDR1 and CDR2 sequences are MDHEN and SYDVKM. The chain's CDR3 is CASSRALYDGYTF. For the CDR3, the DNA is TGTGCCAGCAGTCGCGCACTATATGATGGCTACACCTTC.

The rearrangement joins TRBV6-4 to TRBJ1-5; 12 bases line up with TRBD1. Germline CDR1 MRHNA, CDR2 SNTAGT. This CDR3 has 15 amino acids. V lost 3 bases to trimming and J lost 4 bases; unmatched junction nucleotides: 1. The CDR3 loop reads CASSEGQGANQPQHF. CDR3 coding DNA: TGTGCCAGCAGTGAGGGACAGGGGGCGAATCAGCCCCAGCATTTT.

This clone was seen a handful of times. The V gene is TRBV7-9, the J gene TRBJ2-7; TRBD2 aligns across 9 bases. Germline CDR1 reads SEHNR; CDR2 reads FQNEAQ (reference sequence). V shed 2 bases and J 2 bases; nucleotides not matched to a gene: 7. CDR3 length: 16 amino acids. The CDR3 nucleotides read TGTGCCAGCAGCTTAACCGAGGCGGGAGGGCCCTACGAGCAGTACTTC. Its protein is CASSLTEAGGPYEQYF.